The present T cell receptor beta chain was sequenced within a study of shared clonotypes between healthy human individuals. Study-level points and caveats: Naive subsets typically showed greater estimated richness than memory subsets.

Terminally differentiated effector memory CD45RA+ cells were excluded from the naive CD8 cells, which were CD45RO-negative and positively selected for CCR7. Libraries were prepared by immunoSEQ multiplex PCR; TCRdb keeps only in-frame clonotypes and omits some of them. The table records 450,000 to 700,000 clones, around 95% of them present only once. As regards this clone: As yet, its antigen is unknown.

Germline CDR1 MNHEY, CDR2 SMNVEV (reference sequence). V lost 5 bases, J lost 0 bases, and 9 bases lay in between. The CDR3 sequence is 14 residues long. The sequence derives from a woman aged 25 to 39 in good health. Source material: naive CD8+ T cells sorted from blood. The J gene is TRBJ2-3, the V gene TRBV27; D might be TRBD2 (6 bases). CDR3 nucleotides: TGTGCCAGCAGTATAGCGGAAAGCACAGATACGCAGTATTTT. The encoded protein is CASSIAESTDTQYF.